Presented here are 24 T cell receptor beta chains from one specimen sequenced in a study of T cell repertoires in aging, cancer and after chemotherapy. Amplification of TCR beta used genomic DNA extracted from peripheral blood. Multiplex touch-down PCR with TRB-A/B primers amplified rearranged V-D-J TRB sequences. TCRdb reanalysed the multiplex PCR reads using MiXCR and keeps one entry per CDR3 protein. The sample records 9,000 to 9,500 distinct CDR3 sequences, around a third being singletons. Sequencing was carried out using blood. All receptors come from a human donor in good health.

In its sample, this clonotype was seen a few times. The chain is built from TRBV6-6 and TRBJ2-7, with a possible D match to TRBD1 (7 bases). V was cut by 5 bases and J by 3 bases, with 17 bases left in between. Germline lookup yields CDR1 MNHNY and CDR2 SVGAGI (reference sequence). The CDR3 runs to 15 residues. In DNA form, the CDR3 reads TGTGCCAGCAGTGAAGCCCCAGGGGGACTCTACGAGCAGTACTTC. It translates to CASSEAPGGLYEQYF.

The V gene is TRBV6-1, the J gene TRBJ2-7, with 11 bases aligning to TRBD2. CDR1 and CDR2 (germline): MNHNS, SASEGT. Trimming cost V 9 bases and J 4 bases; bases outside gene matches: 5. The length of the CDR3 is 13 residues. CDR3 DNA: TGTGCCAGTAGGACTAGCGGGTTATACGAGCAGTACGTC. It translates to CASRTSGLYEQYV.

J is TRBJ1-6 and V is TRBV10-3; 9 bases match TRBD1. Germline-derived CDR1 and CDR2 are ENHRY and SYGVKD. Trimming at V came to 10 bases and at J to 9 bases, leaving 7 bases not matched to a gene. The CDR3 runs to 13 residues. This chain's CDR3 is CASRDRDSSPLHF. In nucleotides, the CDR3 is TGTGCCAGCCGGGACAGGGACAGTTCACCCCTCCACTTT.

The V and J genes are TRBV6-1 and TRBJ2-5; the match to TRBD2 covers 12 bases. With V trimmed by 6 bases and J by 4 bases, 12 bases remained unmatched. Germline V gives CDR1 MNHNS, CDR2 SASEGT. The CDR3 covers 17 residues. This chain's CDR3 is CASSRGTSGQLRETQYF. The CDR3, as DNA: TGTGCCAGCAGCCGCGGGACTAGCGGGCAGCTCCGAGAGACCCAGTACTTC.

V is TRBV6-2 or TRBV6-3 and J is TRBJ1-5; D not certain. Trimming removed 5 bases from V and 5 bases from J, with 4 bases in between. CDR1 and CDR2 from the germline V gene are MNHEY and SVGEGT. This CDR3 is 11 amino acids long. DNA of the CDR3: TGTGCCAGCAGTGGCTATCAGCCCCAGCATTTT. Translated, it gives CASSGYQPQHF.

The chain couples TRBV7-2 to TRBJ1-6; no reliable D call. This CDR3 is built from 12 residues. V was shortened by 1 base and J by 9 bases, with 4 bases between the two germline ends. Per germline, CDR1 SGHTA and CDR2 FQGNSA. The CDR3 loop reads CASSLDSSPLHF. The CDR3 DNA is TGTGCCAGCAGCTTAGACTCTTCACCCCTCCACTTT.

This chain uses TRBV6-1 with TRBJ2-3; 7 nucleotides align to TRBD1. Trimming removed 0 bases from V and 6 bases from J; junction bases left unmatched: 3. The CDR3 contains 14 residues. Per germline, CDR1 MNHNS and CDR2 SASEGT. CDR3 residues: CASSEATGWDTQYF. CDR3 nucleotides: TGTGCCAGCAGTGAAGCGACAGGGTGGGATACGCAGTATTTT.

This clonotype occurred a few times. The gene calls are TRBV6-5 and TRBJ1-5; 9 positions agree with TRBD1. V lost 2 bases to trimming and J lost 3 bases; unmatched junction nucleotides: 5. CDR1 is MNHEY, CDR2 SVGAGI, per germline. The CDR3 length is 16 residues. The DNA of the CDR3 is TGTGCCAGCAGTTACCAAGGGACAGGGCTCAATCAGCCCCAGCATTTT. It codes for CASSYQGTGLNQPQHF.

The chain couples TRBV4-1 to TRBJ1-5; tentative D call: TRBD1 (5 bases). This CDR3 is built from 15 residues. Germline-derived CDR1 and CDR2 are MGHRA and YSYEKL. V lost 1 base and J 5 bases, leaving 12 bases between the germline ends. CDR3 sequence: CASSQVDRNYQPQHF. CDR3 sequence (DNA): TGCGCCAGCAGCCAAGTCGACAGAAACTATCAGCCCCAGCATTTT.

The chain carries TRBV6-2 or TRBV6-3 and TRBJ2-1; 11 bases agree with TRBD1. Germline V lookup: CDR1 MNHEY, CDR2 SVGEGT. CDR3 length equals 14 residues. V was clipped by 6 bases and J by 7 bases; unmatched bases: 5. This CDR3 is CASRFRDRGNEQFF. The CDR3 DNA sequence: TGTGCCAGCAGATTCCGGGACAGGGGGAATGAGCAGTTCTTC.

This clonotype was picked up a small number of times. The V and J genes are TRBV20-1 and TRBJ2-3; TRBD2 might be the D (7 bases). Between the trimmed V and J ends, which lost 5 bases and 3 bases, there was a span of 15 bases. This CDR3 region has 14 residues. Per the germline V gene, CDR1 is DFQATT and CDR2 is SNEGSKA (reference sequence). CDR3: CSALMRGGTDTQYF. The CDR3 DNA follows: TGCAGTGCTCTTATGAGGGGGGGAACAGATACGCAGTATTTT.

The genes are TRBV27 and TRBJ1-5; a possible D gene is TRBD1 (6 bases). This CDR3 has 14 residues. Germline V CDR1 and CDR2: MNHEY, SMNVEV (reference sequence). Trimming stripped 7 bases from V and 7 bases from J, with 17 bases between. This CDR3 reads CASTSQAGEQPQHF. The DNA for the CDR3 is TGTGCCAGCACTTCCCAGGCAGGGGAACAGCCCCAGCATTTT.

The chain carries TRBV10-3 and TRBJ2-7; 7 bases map to TRBD1. Germline V gives CDR1 ENHRY, CDR2 SYGVKD. This CDR3 is 13 amino acids long. Unmatched junction bases numbered 7, after V lost 6 bases and J lost 5 bases. This CDR3 reads CAISKTGADEQYF. In DNA form, the CDR3 reads TGTGCCATCAGCAAAACAGGGGCTGACGAGCAGTACTTC.

This chain connects TRBV5-1 to TRBJ2-7; D is uncertain. This CDR3 is 13 amino acids long. Trimming shortened V by 3 bases and J by 2 bases, and 9 bases separated the two germline ends. Germline lookup yields CDR1 SGHRS and CDR2 YFSETQ. The CDR3 spells CASSYRPTYEQYF. The CDR3 coding sequence is TGCGCCAGCAGCTATAGGCCGACCTACGAGCAGTACTTC.

This chain joins TRBV7-9 and TRBJ1-6; D unresolved. Trimming shortened V by 1 base and J by 0 bases, and 4 bases separated the two germline ends. The CDR3 runs 15 residues. The germline V gene has CDR1 SEHNR and CDR2 FQNEAQ (reference sequence). The CDR3 bases are TGTGCCAGCAGCTTAGGAAGCTCCTATAATTCACCCCTCCACTTT. Amino acids: CASSLGSSYNSPLHF.

This clonotype is termed medium-sized (0.01 to 0.1%). The chain has TRBV6-2 or TRBV6-3 and TRBJ2-2, with 7 bases fitting TRBD2. The CDR3 contains 14 residues. Germline CDR1 reads MNHEY; CDR2 reads SVGEGT. Unmatched junction bases numbered 3, after V lost 5 bases and J lost 3 bases. The CDR3 bases are TGTGCCAGCAGTACGGGGGGAGACACCGGGGAGCTGTTTTTT. This translates into CASSTGGDTGELFF.

The chain is built from TRBV6-6 and TRBJ2-7; D is ambiguous. V gave up 11 bases and J gave up 3 bases, with 8 bases separating them. Germline V CDR1 and CDR2: MNHNY, SVGAGI (reference sequence). There are 10 residues in the CDR3. CDR3 amino acids: CAQTYYEQYV. The CDR3 nucleotides read TGTGCCCAAACGTACTACGAGCAGTACGTC.

The chain carries TRBV7-2 and TRBJ1-3, with D hard to call. The germline V gene has CDR1 SGHTA and CDR2 FQGNSA. The length of the CDR3 is 13 residues. The ends were cut back, 1 base at V and 2 bases at J, with 3 bases in the middle. CDR3 sequence reads: CASSLGPGNTIYF. The CDR3 DNA sequence: TGTGCCAGCAGCTTAGGGCCTGGAAACACCATATATTTT.

The gene calls are TRBV5-4 and TRBJ2-3, with D possibly being TRBD1 or TRBD2 (5 bases each). Germline V CDR1 and CDR2: SGHNT, YYREEE (reference sequence). V dropped 4 bases and J dropped 2 bases, with 17 bases sitting between them. The CDR3 has 16 amino acids. DNA of the CDR3: TGTGCCAGCAGCCTAGGCTCCGGGACCTACACAGATACGCAGTATTTT. Translating gives CASSLGSGTYTDTQYF.

The chain recombines TRBV5-1 with TRBJ2-4; 8 bases fit TRBD1. This CDR3 has 15 residues. After removal of 2 bases from V and 9 bases from J, the junction contained 10 bases not matched to a gene. Germline V gene sequence: CDR1 SGHRS, CDR2 YFSETQ. The CDR3 region has the DNA TGCGCCAGCAGCTTTGATGGACAGGGTTCGGGCATTCAGTACTTC. Residues: CASSFDGQGSGIQYF.

This clonotype turned up a few times. The chain recombines TRBV12-3 or TRBV12-4 with TRBJ1-3; D unclear. Trimming left V 3 bases short and J 10 bases short, with 16 bases between. The CDR3 has 14 amino acids. DNA of the CDR3: TGTGCCAGCAGTTTTCGAGGTGCGTCCGAAACCATATATTTT. It is translated as CASSFRGASETIYF.

This clonotype showed up just a few times. The chain has TRBV6-1 and TRBJ1-1; no clear D gene. Germline V lookup: CDR1 MNHNS, CDR2 SASEGT. The ends were cut back, 6 bases at V and 0 bases at J, with 17 bases in the middle. The CDR3 length is 16 residues. CDR3 region: CASRDGIAALNTEAFF. Written as DNA, the CDR3 is TGTGCCAGCAGGGACGGTATCGCGGCCCTGAACACTGAAGCTTTCTTT.

J is TRBJ1-5 and V is TRBV20-1; no clear D gene. V lost 6 bases and J lost 5, with 17 bases in between. Germline V gene lookup returns CDR1 DFQATT and CDR2 SNEGSKA (reference sequence). CDR3 length: 14 amino acids. CDR3 coding DNA: TGCAGTGCCCCCGGGTCGGACGTTGATCAGCCCCAGCATTTT. Protein: CSAPGSDVDQPQHF.

The chain joins TRBV20-1 to TRBJ2-6; D remains unclear. V lost 0 bases and J lost 2, with 5 bases in between. Germline CDR1 DFQATT, CDR2 SNEGSKA (reference sequence). This CDR3 is 14 amino acids long. The CDR3: CSAREGTGANVLTF. The CDR3 DNA is TGCAGTGCTAGAGAAGGCACTGGGGCCAACGTCCTGACTTTC.